This entry describes one T cell receptor beta chain. This clonotype was found a few times. The antigen this receptor binds is unknown. No much larger clone exists at a distance of one base, and base qualities are not known. RNA was extracted using the RNeasy kit, and about 0.5 to 1 microgram was reverse transcribed with random hexamers. The immunoSEQ multiplex PCR assay, covering 54 Vbeta and 13 Jbeta segments, was used to amplify TCR beta CDR3 regions. To correct PCR amplification bias, a synthetic template baseline was used for both primer optimization and computational correction. Processing in the source paper ran as follows. Only productive sequences were kept, with reads annotated to V, D and J genes according to IMGT and analyzed in immunoSEQ Analyzer. Clonality was calculated as one minus the Shannon entropy normalized by log2 of the number of productive unique sequences. Public and private clones were assessed among the 100 most prevalent clones of each patient and control. A clone was defined as Susac-specific if it was absent from the healthy and MS cohorts, from roughly 990 published viral clones and from other ImmuneACCESS disease sequences. Using fastp at Q25 and MiXCR, TCRdb reprocessed the public reads and kept productive beta chains. CDR3 protein duplicates are merged, each entry listing the most common genes and DNA. TCRdb, not the original authors, processed these V and J calls. This sample is represented by a few hundred thousand distinct CDR3 sequences; 85% to 95% of them were singletons. 0.082% of the sample is taken by the ten largest.

The entry originates in a study of CD8 T cells in Susac syndrome (dated by TCRdb to between 2018 and 2020). Background on the whole study: Whether CD8+ T cell activation and differentiation in Susac syndrome was antigen driven was tested using repertoire sequencing. Study-level results and caveats: The TCR sequencing and HLA analysis was acknowledged to have included a relatively small number of individuals.

V and J are truncated by 1 base and 2 bases respectively, leaving an intervening sequence of 6 bases. Per the germline V gene (reference sequence), SEHNR is the CDR1 and FQNEAQ is the CDR2. From the cysteine up to the phenylalanine, the CDR3 has a length of 14 residues. Here the CDR3 DNA is all that survives: 42 bases in frame from base 1. Peripheral blood CD8+ and CD4+ T cells from healthy donors, Susac syndrome patients and multiple sclerosis patients were profiled using high-throughput TCR beta sequencing. The multiple sclerosis controls were treatment-naive patients who had stable or active relapsing-remitting disease and met the revised McDonald criteria. Bulk CD8+ and CD4+ T cells were purified by magnetic negative isolation, whereas CD8+ TEMRA cells were enriched by FACS. Blood was drawn into EDTA tubes, processed within 24 hours, and PBMCs were isolated by density gradient centrifugation. PBMCs intended for TCR sequencing were cryopreserved in liquid nitrogen and thawed later in a water bath at 37 degrees C. The sorted or isolated CD4+, CD8+ and CD8+ TEMRA cells had a purity of 90% or higher.

This sequence originates from a human donor with multiple sclerosis. The chain is assembled from TRBV7-9 and TRBJ2-1, with no confident D gene call. Sequenced: CD4+ T cells from PBMCs. The DNA sequence is TGTGCCAGCAGCTTAGATGGGGCCTACAATGAGCAGTTCTTC. The translation is CASSLDGAYNEQFF.